This T cell receptor beta chain was observed in a study of shared clonotypes between healthy human individuals. From germline, CDR1 is SGHAT and CDR2 FQNNGV. This CDR3 spans 15 amino acids. Deletions cut 1 base from V and 2 bases from J, with 9 bases between. Data came from immunoSEQ multiplex PCR; TCRdb stores just in-frame clones and leaves some out. The data show roughly 2.6 million clones, with around nine tenths seen just once and about 0.13% held by the top ten. V is TRBV11-2 and J is TRBJ2-1, with D possibly matching TRBD1 (5 bases). Sequencing was carried out using naive CD4+ T cells sorted from blood. Subset given: CD45RA+ positively selected. This sequence originates from a man between 18 and 35 years old in good health. The CDR3 nucleotides are TGTGCCAGCAGCTTAGGTTCAGGGACCTACAATGAGCAGTTCTTC. Translating gives CASSLGSGTYNEQFF.